This T cell receptor beta chain was sequenced for a study of CD8 T cells in ankylosing spondylitis. Findings and caveats of the study: Ankylosing spondylitis blood seemed to carry a telltale TCR beta motif made of eight or nine highly homologous variants. Disease-linked clones proved CD8+ and comparatively uncommon in peripheral blood.

In this sample, this clonotype turned up many times. Its antigen is unknown. A quantitative 5'-RACE method, one with molecular barcodes, was used to make TCR beta libraries. MiXCR, run by TCRdb on the 5' RACE reads, gives a single entry per CDR3 protein. In the table there are 500,000 to 650,000 distinct CDR3 sequences, about 5.2% of which are singletons. Material: blood, either unsorted or a sorted T cell fraction (not recorded which). The receptor's source is a male donor with ankylosing spondylitis.

CDR3 region: CASSLRPWDSPSGANVLTF. DNA of the CDR3: TGCGCCAGCAGCCTCCGACCCTGGGACAGCCCCTCTGGGGCCAACGTCCTGACTTTC. The J gene is TRBJ2-6, the V gene TRBV5-1; 7 bases agree with TRBD1. Germline assignment: CDR1 SGHRS and CDR2 YFSETQ. V shed 4 bases and J 0 bases; nucleotides not matched to a gene: 13. CDR3 size: 19 residues. The whole variable domain, remainder taken from reference TRBV5-1 and TRBJ2-6, is KAGVTQTPRYLIKTRGQQVTLSCSPISGHRSVSWYQQTPGQGLQFLFEYFSETQRNKGNFPGRFSGRQFSNSRSEMNVSTLELGDSALYLCASSLRPWDSPSGANVLTFGAGSRLTVL.